These 4 T cell receptor beta chains were sequenced from one sample in a study of CD8+ T cells in alopecia areata (dated 2018 in TCRdb). The library was prepared using the immunoSEQ multiplex PCR assay. RNA was extracted from all samples and reverse transcribed into cDNA, which served as template for TCR sequencing. TCRdb mirrors the immuneACCESS table, restricted to in-frame sequences. Some clones are absent from its copies; in checked studies, under half trace to an unresolved V gene, and the reason for the others is unknown. This sample is represented by 250,000 to 300,000 clones; roughly 60% of them were singletons. Around 1.8% of the sample is in the top ten clones. The sample's time point label, in plain terms: 20 to 30 weeks on oral tofacitinib. The treatment or condition label here, explained by the study, means: oral pan-JAK inhibitor, 5-10 mg twice daily. Material: CD4+ T cells sorted from blood, obtained at week 24, from a patient treated with tofacitinib. Receptors were obtained from a human donor with alopecia areata.

The chain has TRBV29-1 and TRBJ2-5; D is perhaps TRBD1 or TRBD2 (6 bases each). The germline V gene encodes CDR1 SQVTM and CDR2 ANQGSEA. Between the trimmed V and J ends, which lost 5 bases and 4 bases, there was a span of 14 bases. There are 13 residues in the CDR3. CDR3: CSVPRGASETQYF. The CDR3 region has the DNA TGCAGCGTTCCTAGGGGGGCCTCAGAGACCCAGTACTTC.

V is TRBV27 and J is TRBJ1-6; D may be TRBD1 (5 bases). V dropped 2 bases and J dropped 7 bases, with 12 bases sitting between them. CDR3 length: 15 amino acids. Germline values: CDR1 MNHEY, CDR2 SMNVEV (reference sequence). The CDR3 coding sequence is TGTGCCAGCAGTTTAAGCAGGGCACCCAATTCACCCCTCCACTTT. Amino acid sequence: CASSLSRAPNSPLHF.

V is TRBV30 and J is TRBJ1-6, with D possibly TRBD1 on 6 matching bases. Trimming shortened V by 2 bases and J by 10 bases, and 12 bases separated the two germline ends. From germline, CDR1 is GTSNPN and CDR2 SVGIG (reference sequence). CDR3 length: 13 amino acids. The CDR3 loop is CAWSNREISPLHF. In DNA, the CDR3 is TGTGCCTGGAGTAACAGGGAAATCTCACCCCTCCACTTT.

This rearrangement joins TRBV9 to TRBJ2-5; 9 bases line up with TRBD1. The CDR3 extends over 14 amino acids. Trimming removed 3 bases from V and 4 bases from J; junction bases left unmatched: 4. Germline V lookup: CDR1 SGDLS, CDR2 YYNGEE. This chain's CDR3 is CASSGLQGAETQYF. The CDR3 nucleotides read TGTGCCAGCAGCGGCTTACAGGGGGCAGAGACCCAGTACTTC.